Listed below are T cell receptor beta chains from one sample, sequenced in a study of human T cells and chemical hapten exposure. TCRdb reprocessed the RACE reads via MiXCR and lists one record per CDR3 protein. The top ten clones hold 1.7% of a sample with under 200,000 distinct CDR3 sequences, roughly 14% of them seen once. The material sequenced was whole blood, taken in connection with sensitization to the hapten diphenylcyclopropenone (DPC). Receptors were obtained from a woman between 25 and 40 years old with alopecia areata. Some clones in this sample may be carry-over from other donors' samples. Both conserved end residues are part of each CDR3. Each record gives: V gene, J gene, CDR3 protein.

TRBV2,TRBJ2-4,CASSEQGRQSIQYF
TRBV29-1,TRBJ2-7,CSVQGAVGGEQYF
TRBV27,TRBJ1-1,CASSFSLVPITEAFF
TRBV4-1,TRBJ1-4,CASSYERLPNEKLFF
TRBV3-1,TRBJ1-1,CASSQEGMNTEAFF
TRBV7-2,TRBJ2-5,CASSSRRGQETQYF
TRBV29-1,TRBJ1-4,CSVLGQGATNEKLFF
TRBV4-2,TRBJ2-1,CASSPGKDEQFF
TRBV28,TRBJ1-2,CASSLRPGFYGYTF
TRBV25-1,TRBJ1-1,CASSDRIEAFF
TRBV27,TRBJ2-3,CASSVLAGVLHLTDTQYF
TRBV30,TRBJ2-3,CAWILRAATDTQYF
TRBV9,TRBJ1-3,CASSVRDRGLTGNTIYF
TRBV9,TRBJ2-3,CASSGGGTDTQYF
TRBV6-6,TRBJ1-4,CASTKSGGGEKLFF
TRBV7-2,TRBJ2-3,CASSLVGSGSDTQYF
TRBV7-8,TRBJ2-1,CASSPIAGVVEQFF
TRBV29-1,TRBJ2-1,CSVGTGSLSYNEQFF
TRBV11-3,TRBJ2-3,CASSSGGQGRDTQYF
TRBV6-2/TRBV6-3,TRBJ1-5,CASSQPVGDDQPQHF
TRBV18,TRBJ1-2,CASSPDRALGYTF
TRBV20-1,TRBJ2-7,CSAGRQGPSYEQYF
TRBV6-1,TRBJ2-1,CASSVTGTVGEQFF
TRBV13,TRBJ1-4,CASSSRQEPVEKLFF
TRBV3-1,TRBJ2-2,CASTSDGLGAGELFF
TRBV10-2,TRBJ1-6,CASSEGRGSSYNSPLHF
TRBV9,TRBJ2-7,CASSVEPTAREQYF
TRBV10-3,TRBJ1-6,CAISERGYNSPLHF
TRBV6-6,TRBJ1-4,CASNDRETEKLFF
TRBV28,TRBJ2-7,CATAPGGATHEQYF
TRBV14,TRBJ1-1,CASSRTQGMNTEAFF
TRBV7-2,TRBJ1-5,CASSDGLSQPQHF
TRBV18,TRBJ1-2,CASSPTRQNNYGYTF
TRBV11-3,TRBJ2-1,CASSFSGGGTEQFF
TRBV6-1,TRBJ1-1,CASSATGLTEAFF
TRBV5-1,TRBJ2-5,CARRGRQYF
TRBV6-5,TRBJ2-5,CASSTGTLYICQETQYF
TRBV7-8,TRBJ2-4,CASSNRRGTGLNIQYF